This T cell receptor (beta chain) was profiled in a study of shared clonotypes between healthy human individuals. The table came from immunoSEQ multiplex PCR; TCRdb's copy has only in-frame clones and leaves some out. The top ten clones hold less than 55% of a sample with approximately 100,000 clones, 67% of them seen once. CDR3 size: 14 residues. Germline lookup yields CDR1 SGHTA and CDR2 FQGNSA. The V segment lost 1 base and the J segment 4 bases; nucleotides outside the gene matches: 3. The chain employs TRBV7-2 and TRBJ1-1; 7 bases match TRBD1. Sequencing was done on a sample of memory CD8+ T cells sorted from blood. Subset here: CD45RO+ cells pooled with CCR7-negative TemRA cells. The source of this sequence is a man between 25 and 39 years old in good health. In DNA form, the CDR3 reads TGTGCCAGCAGCTTAGTGCCAGGGGGCACTGAAGCTTTCTTT. Residues: CASSLVPGGTEAFF.